These 4 T cell receptor beta chains came from one sample sequenced in a study of identical twins. Each CDR3 protein is one row after TCRdb ran MiXCR on the 5' RACE reads. The table has some 320,000 distinct CDR3 sequences, roughly an eighth seen once. The data also belong to a second study, concerning yellow fever vaccine responses in identical twins.

Sequencing used CD8+ T cells sorted from blood. Source of these receptors: a young woman in good health.

At least ten counts were recorded for this clonotype. The V call is TRBV6-5, the J call TRBJ2-3; D is ambiguous. The CDR3 length is 14 residues. V lost 4 bases, J lost 0 bases, and 8 bases lay in between. Germline values: CDR1 MNHEY, CDR2 SVGAGI. The CDR3 DNA reads as TGTGCCAGCAGTTTACTTGGGAGCACAGATACGCAGTATTTT. Residues: CASSLLGSTDTQYF.

J is TRBJ2-3 and V is TRBV2; 11 nucleotides match TRBD2. This CDR3 region has 18 residues. Germline-derived CDR1 and CDR2 are SNHLY and FYNNEI. After removal of 1 base from V and 0 bases from J, the junction contained 6 bases not matched to a gene. The CDR3 region is CASSEDWASGRSTDTQYF. The CDR3 DNA is TGTGCCAGCAGTGAAGATTGGGCTAGCGGGAGGAGCACAGATACGCAGTATTTT.

This clonotype was picked up a small number of times. The conserved phenylalanine or tryptophan is not found at the CDR3 terminus, so this likely reflects a read error. The limits of the CDR3 on the DNA are not certain, so only TCRdb's listed CDR3 is given. The chain employs TRBV21-1 and TRBJ2-5; no DNA check was done on the table's D call, TRBD1. TRBV21-1 is shown as a pseudogene. The CDR3 is 10 amino acids in total, end residues counted. The CDR3 protein is CASSKADGTD.

The chain uses TRBV20-1 and TRBJ1-1; D is ambiguous. Germline lookup yields CDR1 DFQATT and CDR2 SNEGSKA (reference sequence). The V and J ends lost 0 bases and 5 bases respectively, with 16 bases between them. The CDR3 has 15 residues. CDR3 DNA: TGCAGTGCTAGAGATACTAGAGGGTTGGAGACTGAAGCTTTCTTT. Amino acids: CSARDTRGLETEAFF.